This note documents a single TCR beta chain sequence. Its antigen is still unknown. This sample is drawn from a study of shared clonotypes between healthy human individuals. Using immunoSEQ multiplex PCR, the repertoire was profiled, and TCRdb retains in-frame clones only, with some absent. Among some 2.1 million clones listed, about 95% were seen once. The naive CD8 subset, CD45RO-negative cells positively selected for CCR7, excluded terminally differentiated effector memory CD45RA+ cells. Among the donors, all were Caucasian adults who lived in Nashville, Tennessee. Study-wide results and limits: Several donors held around 5% of naive CD4 clonotypes in common. Depth was large, yet rarefaction showed that sorted-subset sequencing was incomplete. Researchers sampled only blood; tissue repertoires likely differ.

What was sequenced was naive CD8+ T cells sorted from blood. This TCR was recovered from a man aged 18-30 years in good health.

The CDR3 DNA sequence: TGTGCCAGCAGCTGGGGACTAGCGGCAGCTGGAATTTCCGGGGAGCTGTTTTTT. Amino acids: CASSWGLAAAGISGELFF. The chain links TRBV5-6 to TRBJ2-2; 11 bases align to TRBD2. CDR1 SGHDT and CDR2 YYEEEE come from the germline V gene. The J segment lost 6 bases and the V segment lost 3 bases, leaving 13 bases of the junction unmatched. This CDR3 has 18 residues.